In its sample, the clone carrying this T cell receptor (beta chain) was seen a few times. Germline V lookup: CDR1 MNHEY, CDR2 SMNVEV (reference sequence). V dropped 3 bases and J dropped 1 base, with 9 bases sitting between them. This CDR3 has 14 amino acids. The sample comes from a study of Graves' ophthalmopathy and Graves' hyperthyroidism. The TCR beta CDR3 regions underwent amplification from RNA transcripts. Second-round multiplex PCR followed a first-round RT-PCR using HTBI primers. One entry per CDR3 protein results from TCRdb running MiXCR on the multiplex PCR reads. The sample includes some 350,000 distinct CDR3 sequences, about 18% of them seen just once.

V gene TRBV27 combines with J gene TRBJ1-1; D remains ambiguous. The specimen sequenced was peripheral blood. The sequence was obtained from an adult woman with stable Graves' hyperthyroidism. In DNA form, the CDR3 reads TGTGCCAGCAGTTTCCGGCTACAGAACACTGAAGCTTTCTTT. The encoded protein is CASSFRLQNTEAFF.